The rows below give T cell receptor beta chains drawn from one sample of a study of Graves' ophthalmopathy and Graves' hyperthyroidism. MiXCR was run by TCRdb on the multiplex PCR reads, yielding one entry per CDR3 protein. The data contain 400,000 or so distinct CDR3 sequences, about a sixth of them singletons. The sample comprised peripheral blood. The receptors were gathered from an adult woman with stable Graves' hyperthyroidism. Each CDR3 is given with its conserved first and last residue. Each record gives: clone size, V gene, D gene, J gene, CDR3 protein, CDR3 DNA. D genes are given only for firm matches. Only some rows state a clone size, as once, few, many or a class for expanded clones.

many	TRBV20-1	TRBD2	TRBJ2-7	CSARDRSGLAENEQYF	TGCAGTGCTAGAGATAGGTCGGGACTAGCAGAAAACGAGCAGTACTTC
many	TRBV20-1	.	TRBJ2-7	CSAFGTVSSYEQYF	TGCAGTGCTTTCGGGACGGTGAGCTCCTACGAGCAGTACTTC
many	TRBV29-1	TRBD2	TRBJ2-5	CRVGDYQETQYF	TGCAGAGTTGGGGACTATCAAGAGACCCAGTACTTC
many	TRBV2	.	TRBJ1-3	CASSQGPAGAGNTIYF	TGTGCCAGCAGCCAGGGGCCCGCAGGCGCTGGAAACACCATATATTTT
many	TRBV28	.	TRBJ2-4	CASSLTNGGPWDIQYF	TGTGCCAGCAGCCTAACTAATGGAGGACCGTGGGACATTCAGTACTTC
many	TRBV5-1	.	TRBJ2-7	CASSLGAGPHYEQYF	TGCGCCAGCAGCTTGGGCGCTGGACCCCACTACGAGCAGTACTTC
many	TRBV28	.	TRBJ2-7	CATDKSSYEQYF	TGTGCCACCGACAAGAGCTCCTACGAGCAGTACTTC
many	TRBV11-2	TRBD1	TRBJ1-2	CASSLKWDRPSYGYTF	TGTGCCAGCAGCTTAAAATGGGACAGACCAAGCTATGGCTACACCTTC
many	TRBV7-9	.	TRBJ2-7	CASSFSWGKGYEQYF	TGTGCCAGCAGCTTTTCATGGGGCAAGGGCTACGAGCAGTACTTC
many	TRBV6-1	.	TRBJ2-7	CASSAHSYEQYF	TGTGCCAGCAGTGCCCACTCCTACGAGCAGTACTTC
many	TRBV11-1	TRBD1	TRBJ1-1	CASSLRDRRLEAFF	TGTGCCAGCAGCTTAAGGGACAGACGACTAGAGGCTTTCTTT
many	TRBV6-1	.	TRBJ1-1	CASTPGTDTEAFF	TGTGCCAGCACACCGGGTACGGACACTGAAGCTTTCTTT
many	TRBV6-2/TRBV6-3	.	TRBJ2-7	CASRDYSYEQYF	TGTGCCAGCAGGGATTACTCCTACGAGCAGTACTTC
once	TRBV27	TRBD1	TRBJ1-5	CASSLLRGDQPQHF	TGTGCCAGCAGTTTACTCAGGGGGGATCAGCCCCAGCATTTT
many	TRBV6-2/TRBV6-3	TRBD2	TRBJ2-7	CATSLAGGYEQYF	TGTGCCACCTCACTAGCGGGAGGGTACGAGCAGTACTTC
many	TRBV19	.	TRBJ2-5	CASSIQDEETQYF	TGTGCCAGTAGTATACAGGACGAGGAGACCCAGTACTTC
many	TRBV12-5	TRBD1	TRBJ2-2	CASGLVVDRGMRGTGELFF	TGTGCTAGTGGTTTGGTAGTTGACAGGGGAATGCGTGGCACCGGGGAGCTGTTTTTT
few	TRBV27	TRBD1	TRBJ2-5	CASSLDRAFGTQYF	TGTGCCAGCAGTTTGGACAGGGCGTTCGGGACCCAGTACTTC
many	TRBV6-2/TRBV6-3	.	TRBJ1-5	CASSSTSNQPQHF	TGTGCCAGCAGTTCCACTAGCAATCAGCCCCAGCATTTT
.	TRBV30	.	TRBJ2-5	CAWSVAGQETQYF	TGTGCCTGGAGTGTTGCGGGGCAAGAGACCCAGTACTTC
many	TRBV18	.	TRBJ2-5	CASSPGGKETQYF	TGTGCCAGCTCACCAGGGGGAAAAGAGACCCAGTACTTC
many	TRBV27	TRBD1	TRBJ2-2	CATKTGVNTGELFF	TGTGCCACCAAGACAGGGGTTAACACCGGGGAGCTGTTTTTT
.	TRBV9	.	TRBJ1-1	CASSVEGRTGGTEAFF	TGTGCCAGCAGCGTAGAGGGACGTACAGGTGGCACTGAAGCTTTCTTT
few	TRBV5-1	TRBD2	TRBJ2-2	CASSGLAGGDTGELFF	TGCGCCAGCAGCGGGTTAGCGGGAGGAGACACCGGGGAGCTGTTTTTT
many	TRBV29-1	.	TRBJ1-2	CSVEEGSLSYGYTF	TGCAGCGTTGAAGAAGGCAGTCTAAGCTATGGCTACACCTTC
many	TRBV5-1	.	TRBJ2-7	CASSFGQLAYEQYF	TGCGCCAGCAGCTTTGGACAGTTAGCCTACGAGCAGTACTTC
.	TRBV12-3/TRBV12-4	TRBD1	TRBJ1-1	CASSVPGQGVTEAFF	TGTGCCAGCAGCGTACCGGGACAGGGGGTCACTGAAGCTTTCTTT
few	TRBV4-2	.	TRBJ1-3	CASSQEQDHSGNTIYF	TGTGCCAGCAGCCAAGAACAGGACCACTCTGGAAACACCATATATTTT
many	TRBV27	.	TRBJ1-1	CASSLVDSGTEAFF	TGTGCCAGCAGTTTAGTGGACTCCGGGACTGAAGCTTTCTTT
many	TRBV5-1	.	TRBJ1-1	CASSLVPGGAMNTEAFF	TGCGCCAGCAGCTTGGTCCCGGGGGGGGCTATGAACACTGAAGCTTTCTTT
many	TRBV15	TRBD2	TRBJ2-5	CATALGAGGPNQETQYF	TGTGCCACCGCGCTGGGGGCGGGAGGGCCAAATCAAGAGACCCAGTACTTC